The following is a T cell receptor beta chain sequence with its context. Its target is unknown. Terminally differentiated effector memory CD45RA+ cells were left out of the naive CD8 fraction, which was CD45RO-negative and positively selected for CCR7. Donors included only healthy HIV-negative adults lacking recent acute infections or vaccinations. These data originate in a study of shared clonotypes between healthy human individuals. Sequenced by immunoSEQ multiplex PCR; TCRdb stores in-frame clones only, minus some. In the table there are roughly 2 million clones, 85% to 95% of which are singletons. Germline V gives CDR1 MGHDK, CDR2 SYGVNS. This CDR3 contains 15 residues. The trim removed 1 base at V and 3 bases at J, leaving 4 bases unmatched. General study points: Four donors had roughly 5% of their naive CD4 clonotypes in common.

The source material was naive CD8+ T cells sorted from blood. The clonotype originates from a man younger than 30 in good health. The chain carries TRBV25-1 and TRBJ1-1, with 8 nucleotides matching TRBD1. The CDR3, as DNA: TGTGCCAGCAGTGAATCTCAGGGGGCGGACACTGAAGCTTTCTTT. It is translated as CASSESQGADTEAFF.